The clone carrying this TCR beta chain was observed a single time. This record comes from a study of blood T cell repertoires in COVID-19. In the original processing: Amplification with reference gene primers provided the estimates of nucleated cell counts. Here immunoSEQ multiplex PCR was the method, and the copy in TCRdb shows in-frame clones only, minus some. That table is the source of V, J and clone size, and D and trimming were worked out from the DNA. The sample holds 190,000 or so clones, around 87% seen once. Trimming removed 6 bases at V and 5 bases at J, with 13 bases between. Germline V lookup: CDR1 MNHEY, CDR2 SVGAGI. This CDR3 is built from 14 residues.

The chain uses TRBV6-5 and TRBJ2-2; D perhaps matches TRBD2 (5 bases). The sequenced sample consisted of peripheral blood. The receptor comes from a woman aged 30 to 39 with active or convalescent COVID-19. CDR3 in DNA: TGTGCCAGCAGGTCGGGCGGGCGGACCGGGGAGCTGTTTTTT. Translated: CASRSGGRTGELFF.